Below are 29 T cell receptor beta chains sequenced from a single sample in a study of OX40 agonist ivuxolimab in advanced cancers. The table came from immunoSEQ multiplex PCR; TCRdb's copy has only in-frame clones and leaves some out. The sample records approximately 60,000 clones, under 95% being singletons. The starting material was CD4+ or CD8+ T cells sorted from blood, obtained in a trial of the OX40 agonist ivuxolimab. These receptors were taken from an adult with an advanced solid tumor such as melanoma, head and neck, liver or kidney cancer.

A note on this clone: One end of the junction fails to match germline, which may point to a read error. The chain has TRBV7-7 and TRBJ2-3; D is possibly TRBD2 (5 bases). This CDR3 region has 12 residues. Germline assignment: CDR1 SSHAT and CDR2 FNYEAQ (reference sequence). The CDR3 sequence is CASSPGGDTQYF. CDR3 in DNA: TGTGCTAGCAGCCCAGGAGGAGATACGCAGTATTTT.

As concerns this clone: At one of its ends the junction is not consistent with the germline gene, which may arise from a read error. The CDR3 region is CASSATPFREQGNF. The CDR3, as DNA: TGTGCCAGCAGTGCCACACCTTTTAGGGAACAGGGAAACTTC. The V gene is TRBV2, the J gene TRBJ2-4; possible D gene TRBD1, 6 bases. The length of the CDR3 is 14 residues. CDR1 and CDR2 (germline): SNHLY, FYNNEI.

This clone was detected only once. The chain carries TRBV11-3 and TRBJ2-2; no definite D call. Trimming left V 0 bases short and J 4 bases short, with 9 bases between. Germline values: CDR1 SGHNT, CDR2 YENEEA. The CDR3 is made up of 15 amino acids. The CDR3 DNA follows: TGTGCCAGCAGCTTAGATGTTCGAGTCACCGGGGAGCTGTTTTTT. It is translated as CASSLDVRVTGELFF.

The chain employs TRBV27 and TRBJ1-5; D is unclear. The V gene lost 8 bases and the J gene lost 11 bases, with 22 bases spanning the gap. Germline V gives CDR1 MNHEY, CDR2 SMNVEV (reference sequence). This CDR3 has 14 amino acids. As DNA, the CDR3 is TGTGCCAGCCCCCACTCAAGGAGGGTCCCAGCCCAGCATTTT. Its protein product is CASPHSRRVPAQHF.

The chain joins TRBV27 to TRBJ1-2, with D unresolved. Germline V gene lookup returns CDR1 MNHEY and CDR2 SMNVEV (reference sequence). The CDR3 extends over 13 amino acids. V gave up 5 bases and J gave up 8 bases, with 15 bases separating them. The CDR3 sequence is CASSEVALGGYTF. As DNA, the CDR3 is TGTGCCAGCAGTGAGGTAGCTCTCGGGGGCTACACCTTC.

The gene calls are TRBV19 and TRBJ2-1, with D perhaps matching TRBD2 (6 bases). The CDR3 runs to 14 residues. The ends were cut back, 3 bases at V and 10 bases at J, with 16 bases in the middle. Germline-derived CDR1 and CDR2 are LNHDA and SQIVND (reference sequence). Written as DNA, the CDR3 is TGTGCCAGTAGTATCCCGACTAGAGCGAGGGAGCAGTTCTTC. Protein: CASSIPTRAREQFF.

The chain is built from TRBV21-1 and TRBJ2-7; the table's D call of TRBD2 was not tested on the DNA. TRBV21-1 is described as a pseudogene. The CDR3 contains 16 residues. CDR3 residues: CASSSPGLAGPYEQYF. The CDR3 coding sequence is TGTGCCAGCAGCAGCCCGGGACTAGCGGGTCCATACGAGCAGTACTTC.

V and J are TRBV6-5 and TRBJ1-3; D is unclear. CDR3 size: 15 residues. The germline CDR1 and CDR2 sequences are MNHEY and SVGAGI. The CDR3, as DNA: TGTGCGACGCACCGCACGGGAACCTCTGGAAACACCATATATTTT. This encodes CATHRTGTSGNTIYF.

This rearrangement joins TRBV5-1 to TRBJ1-1; 10 bases map to TRBD1. CDR1 is SGHRS, CDR2 YFSETQ, per germline. This CDR3 has 14 residues. The V and J ends lost 4 bases and 4 bases, in that order; junction bases with no gene match: 4. CDR3 sequence (DNA): TGCGCCAGCAGCCCAGGGACAGGGGCCACTGAAGCTTTCTTT. Translating gives CASSPGTGATEAFF.

The chain uses TRBV18 and TRBJ1-1; no reliable D call. The germline V gene has CDR1 KGHSH and CDR2 LQKENI. This CDR3 comprises 13 residues. The ends were cut back, 2 bases at V and 5 bases at J, with 9 bases in the middle. The CDR3 spells CASSPSTGTEAFF. The CDR3 nucleotides are TGTGCCAGCTCACCAAGTACGGGAACTGAAGCTTTCTTT.

This rearrangement joins TRBV5-6 to TRBJ2-3; D may be TRBD1 (7 bases). Germline V gene sequence: CDR1 SGHDT, CDR2 YYEEEE. The CDR3 sequence is 16 residues long. Trimming removed 1 base at V and 3 bases at J, with 15 bases between. The CDR3 is CASSLFLTGTTDTQYF. The DNA for the CDR3 is TGTGCCAGCAGCTTGTTTCTGACAGGGACTACAGATACGCAGTATTTT.

V and J are TRBV1 and TRBJ2-3; TRBD2 is the table's D call and was not checked against the DNA. TRBV1 is flagged as a pseudogene. The CDR3 spans 18 residues. CDR3 nucleotides: TGCACCAACCGGGAGGGGGGACGAACCCCCCTCACCACAGATACGCAGTATTTT. The encoded protein is CTNREGGRTPLTTDTQYF.

The chain links TRBV2 to TRBJ2-5; 7 bases fit TRBD2. CDR1 and CDR2 from the germline V gene are SNHLY and FYNNEI. The CDR3 is made up of 15 amino acids. J lost 1 base, V lost 8 bases, and 10 bases had no gene match. The CDR3 reads CASHGDGGVQETQYF. The CDR3 nucleotides are TGTGCCAGCCATGGTGATGGGGGGGTCCAAGAGACCCAGTACTTC.

The chain recombines TRBV5-4 with TRBJ1-2; D unresolved. CDR1 and CDR2 from the germline V gene are SGHNT and YYREEE (reference sequence). V gave up 0 bases and J gave up 0 bases, with 9 bases separating them. This CDR3 is built from 15 residues. The CDR3 sequence is CASSLEGVANYGYTF. CDR3 nucleotides: TGTGCCAGCAGCTTGGAGGGTGTAGCTAACTATGGCTACACCTTC. Together with reference TRBV5-4 and TRBJ1-2, the CDR3 gives the full variable domain: ETGVTQSPTHLIKTRGQQVTLRCSSQSGHNTVSWYQQALGQGPQFIFQYYREEENGRGNFPPRFSGLQFPNYSSELNVNALELDDSALYLCASSLEGVANYGYTFGSGTRLTVV.

The chain employs TRBV6-1 and TRBJ1-3; TRBD1 might be the D (6 bases). Germline CDR1 reads MNHNS; CDR2 reads SASEGT. V dropped 5 bases and J dropped 6 bases, with 17 bases sitting between them. This CDR3 region has 15 residues. CDR3 amino acids: CASSPAGGAENTIYF. The CDR3 bases are TGTGCCAGCAGTCCAGCGGGGGGGGCTGAAAACACCATATATTTT.

The genes are TRBV19 and TRBJ1-6; 12 positions agree with TRBD1. This CDR3 contains 15 residues. Trimming at V came to 7 bases and at J to 9 bases, leaving 7 bases not matched to a gene. Germline CDR1 and CDR2: LNHDA and SQIVND (reference sequence). CDR3 region: CASTPGQGASSPLHF. For the CDR3, the DNA is TGTGCCAGTACCCCGGGACAGGGGGCATCTTCACCCCTCCACTTT.

The V gene is TRBV6-1, the J gene TRBJ1-5; TRBD1 is a possible D gene (6 bases). The CDR3 sequence is 14 residues long. V lost 8 bases and J lost 7, with 18 bases in between. CDR1 and CDR2 from the germline V gene are MNHNS and SASEGT. The CDR3 sequence is CASLQWGPQQPQHF. The CDR3 DNA follows: TGTGCCAGCCTGCAGTGGGGGCCGCAACAGCCCCAGCATTTT.

V usage is TRBV2 and J usage is TRBJ2-5; D is ambiguous. The CDR3 is made up of 14 amino acids. Germline assignment: CDR1 SNHLY and CDR2 FYNNEI. Trimming removed 1 base at V and 5 bases at J, with 11 bases between. DNA of the CDR3: TGTGCCAGCAGTGAAGAGTGGCGAGCGGAGACCCAGTACTTC. This gives the protein CASSEEWRAETQYF.

The chain employs TRBV6-5 and TRBJ2-7; possible D gene TRBD2, 5 bases. Germline CDR1 and CDR2: MNHEY and SVGAGI. This CDR3 is 13 amino acids long. The V and J ends lost 4 bases and 2 bases respectively, with 9 bases between them. The CDR3: CASSLSGTYEQYF. The DNA for the CDR3 is TGTGCCAGCAGTTTAAGCGGAACCTACGAGCAGTACTTC.

J is TRBJ2-5 and V is TRBV5-1, with 9 positions matching TRBD2. The CDR3 has 14 residues. Looked up from germline, CDR1 is SGHRS and CDR2 is YFSETQ. The V gene end was trimmed by 4 bases and the J gene end by 0 bases; junction bases not matched to a gene: 1. The CDR3 loop is CASSPSGNQETQYF. The CDR3 DNA follows: TGCGCCAGCAGCCCTAGCGGGAACCAAGAGACCCAGTACTTC.

DNA of the CDR3: TGCGCCAGCAGCCCGGGACTAGCGGGATTGGGTGAGGAGCAGTACTTC. This translates into CASSPGLAGLGEEQYF. The chain has TRBV5-1 and TRBJ2-7; 13 bases align to TRBD2. Germline CDR1 reads SGHRS; CDR2 reads YFSETQ. J gave up 7 bases and V 4 bases, and 11 bases lay outside the gene matches. This CDR3 has 16 residues.

The chain links TRBV5-1 to TRBJ1-1; D unresolved. The V gene's germline CDR1 is SGHRS and CDR2 YFSETQ. Trimming removed 1 base at V and 6 bases at J, with 13 bases between. The CDR3 has 14 amino acids. The CDR3 protein is CASSLRLLSAEAFF. Written as DNA, the CDR3 is TGCGCCAGCAGCTTGAGACTCTTAAGCGCTGAAGCTTTCTTT. The variable domain in full, with the rest retrieved from reference TRBV5-1 and TRBJ1-1, is KAGVTQTPRYLIKTRGQQVTLSCSPISGHRSVSWYQQTPGQGLQFLFEYFSETQRNKGNFPGRFSGRQFSNSRSEMNVSTLELGDSALYLCASSLRLLSAEAFFGQGTRLTVV.

This clone was detected a few times. This chain uses TRBV10-3 with TRBJ2-5; 11 bases line up with TRBD2. In germline, CDR1 is ENHRY, CDR2 SYGVKD. This CDR3 contains 16 residues. The V and J ends lost 4 bases and 1 base, in that order; junction bases with no gene match: 5. The CDR3 coding sequence is TGTGCCATCAGTGGGAGACTAGCGGGGCGCCAAGAGACCCAGTACTTC. This sequence encodes CAISGRLAGRQETQYF.

This rearrangement joins TRBV6-1 to TRBJ2-7; the match to TRBD1 covers 8 bases. The germline V gene has CDR1 MNHNS and CDR2 SASEGT. CDR3 length equals 15 residues. J lost 2 bases, V lost 2 bases, and 5 bases had no gene match. The CDR3 here is CASSEFGDRTYEQYF. In nucleotides, the CDR3 is TGTGCCAGCAGTGAATTTGGGGACAGGACCTACGAGCAGTACTTC.

V and J are TRBV7-9 and TRBJ1-6, with D perhaps TRBD1 (5 bases). Germline V gene lookup returns CDR1 SEHNR and CDR2 FQNEAQ (reference sequence). With 5 bases removed from V and 6 bases from J, the gap between germline ends came to 14 bases. The CDR3 is 15 residues long. CDR3 DNA: TGTGCCAGCAGCCATTGGGGGACCTCTAATTCACCCCTCCACTTT. Protein product: CASSHWGTSNSPLHF. Filled out from reference TRBV7-9 and TRBJ1-6, the complete variable domain reads DTGVSQNPRHKITKRGQNVTFRCDPISEHNRLYWYRQTLGQGPEFLTYFQNEAQLEKSRLLSDRFSAERPKGSFSTLEIQRTEQGDSAMYLCASSHWGTSNSPLHFGNGTRLTVT.

The gene calls are TRBV5-1 and TRBJ1-1; possible D gene TRBD1, 5 bases. Germline V CDR1 and CDR2: SGHRS, YFSETQ. The CDR3 has 13 residues. Trimming shortened V by 5 bases and J by 2 bases, and 10 bases separated the two germline ends. DNA of the CDR3: TGCGCCAGCAGGTGGGGCAGTAACACTGAAGCTTTCTTT. Residues: CASRWGSNTEAFF.

This chain joins TRBV6-4 and TRBJ2-3, with TRBD2 identical over 8 bases. The V gene end was trimmed by 3 bases and the J gene end by 2 bases; junction bases not matched to a gene: 4. Germline loops: CDR1 MRHNA, CDR2 SNTAGT. The CDR3 has 15 amino acids. For the CDR3, the DNA is TGTGCCAGCAGTGATCAGACTAGCGCCACAGATACGCAGTATTTT. Its protein product is CASSDQTSATDTQYF.

The chain carries TRBV11-3 and TRBJ1-2; 9 bases are a match to TRBD1. The CDR3 is 13 amino acids. Germline lookup yields CDR1 SGHNT and CDR2 YENEEA. The ends lost 3 bases at V and 5 bases at J; junction bases unmatched: 1. The CDR3 reads CASSFDRGYGYTF. CDR3 bases: TGTGCCAGCAGCTTCGACAGGGGGTATGGCTACACCTTC.

This clone was found a few times. This chain uses TRBV6-5 with TRBJ1-2; D gene unclear. The V and J ends lost 0 bases and 4 bases respectively, with 12 bases between them. This CDR3 is 15 amino acids long. Germline V gene sequence: CDR1 MNHEY, CDR2 SVGAGI. The CDR3 nucleotides read TGTGCCAGCAGTTACTCGGAGGAGGTCCCCTATGGCTACACCTTC. Its protein is CASSYSEEVPYGYTF.